The 12 T cell receptor beta chains below come from one sample, sequenced in a study of cytomegalovirus exposure and HLA in healthy donors. The PCR employed 60 Vbeta primers together with 13 Jbeta primers. Sequenced by immunoSEQ multiplex PCR; TCRdb stores in-frame clones only, minus some. The listing records some 130,000 clones. The material sequenced was PBMCs. The receptors shown here come from a woman between 40 and 50 years old in good health and CMV-seronegative.

The chain links TRBV29-1 to TRBJ2-7; D might be TRBD1 (5 bases). This CDR3 spans 12 amino acids. Between the trimmed V and J ends, which lost 2 bases and 3 bases, there was a span of 8 bases. In germline, CDR1 is SQVTM, CDR2 ANQGSEA. CDR3 region: CSVEQDNYEQYF. The CDR3 DNA is TGCAGCGTTGAACAGGACAACTACGAGCAGTACTTC.

CDR3 loop: CASSDGTGANTGELFF. The CDR3 DNA reads TGTGCCAGCAGTGACGGGACAGGGGCGAACACCGGGGAGCTGTTTTTT. The chain couples TRBV2 to TRBJ2-2; 10 bases match TRBD1. Germline V gene lookup returns CDR1 SNHLY and CDR2 FYNNEI. J lost 0 bases, V lost 3 bases, and 1 base had no gene match. The length of the CDR3 is 16 residues.

This chain connects TRBV5-6 to TRBJ1-1; a weak D match, TRBD1 (6 bases). CDR3 length: 13 amino acids. V was trimmed by 5 bases and J by 11 bases, leaving 19 bases between them. Germline assignment: CDR1 SGHDT and CDR2 YYEEEE. CDR3 sequence (DNA): TGTGCCAGCAGTCCAGTCCGGACAGAAAGGGCTTTCTTT. It translates to CASSPVRTERAFF.

DNA of the CDR3: TGCGCCAGCAGCGCGGACAGGCACACTGAAGCTTTCTTT. The encoded protein is CASSADRHTEAFF. The chain employs TRBV5-1 and TRBJ1-1, with TRBD1 matching 7 bases. The CDR3 contains 13 residues. The V gene end was trimmed by 4 bases and the J gene end by 3 bases; junction bases not matched to a gene: 3. CDR1 SGHRS and CDR2 YFSETQ come from the germline V gene.

The V and J genes are TRBV28 and TRBJ1-5, with 10 bases identical to TRBD1. The CDR3 is 14 residues long. The ends lost 6 bases at V and 6 bases at J; junction bases unmatched: 5. The germline CDR1 and CDR2 sequences are MDHEN and SYDVKM. CDR3 nucleotide sequence: TGTGCCAGCAGCCGACAGGGGGCGGTTCAGCCCCAGCATTTT. Its translation: CASSRQGAVQPQHF.

The V and J genes are TRBV27 and TRBJ1-3; D uncertain. The CDR3 totals 16 residues. Germline V gives CDR1 MNHEY, CDR2 SMNVEV (reference sequence). V was trimmed by 0 bases and J by 0 bases, leaving 9 bases between them. This chain's CDR3 is CASSLSNRYSGNTIYF. In nucleotides, the CDR3 is TGTGCCAGCAGTTTATCGAACCGGTACTCTGGAAACACCATATATTTT.

The rearrangement uses TRBV7-3 and TRBJ2-2; D call uncertain. The length of the CDR3 is 12 residues. Germline V lookup: CDR1 SGHTA, CDR2 FQGTGA. Trimming removed 3 bases from V and 7 bases from J, with 6 bases in between. This CDR3 is CASSFRSGELFF. CDR3 DNA: TGTGCCAGCAGCTTCCGGAGCGGGGAGCTGTTTTTT. Supplemented by reference TRBV7-3 and TRBJ2-2, the full variable domain reads GAGVSQTPSNKVTEKGKYVELRCDPISGHTALYWYRQSLGQGPEFLIYFQGTGAADDSGLPNDRFFAVRPEGSVSTLKIQRTERGDSAVYLCASSFRSGELFFGEGSRLTVL.

The chain links TRBV5-1 to TRBJ1-4, with D maybe TRBD1 (6 bases). The CDR3 consists of 17 residues. The germline CDR1 and CDR2 sequences are SGHRS and YFSETQ. Between the trimmed V and J ends, which lost 3 bases and 3 bases, there was a span of 18 bases. The CDR3 nucleotides read TGCGCCAGCAGCTCATCCGGACAGACAGTTCCTAATGAAAAACTGTTTTTT. Translating gives CASSSSGQTVPNEKLFF.

The V call is TRBV6-5, the J call TRBJ1-1; TRBD1 is a possible D gene (6 bases). The CDR3 is made up of 16 amino acids. The germline V gene encodes CDR1 MNHEY and CDR2 SVGAGI. Trimming pared 0 bases from V and 4 bases from J, leaving 15 bases between. The CDR3 reads CASSYSGGRVGTEAFF. As DNA, the CDR3 is TGTGCCAGCAGTTACTCGGGGGGGCGCGTCGGCACTGAAGCTTTCTTT.

Points on this clone: Other DNA sequences from this sample encode an identical CDR3 as well. This chain uses TRBV7-2 with TRBJ2-3, with 8 nucleotides matching TRBD1. V shed 1 base and J 8 bases; nucleotides not matched to a gene: 2. Germline V gene sequence: CDR1 SGHTA, CDR2 FQGNSA. This CDR3 has 13 residues. The CDR3 reads CASSLGTGGTQYF. The CDR3 bases are TGTGCCAGCAGCTTAGGAACAGGGGGTACGCAGTATTTT.

The chain joins TRBV10-3 to TRBJ1-3, with no clear D. CDR3 size: 14 residues. Germline V CDR1 and CDR2: ENHRY, SYGVKD. The V end lost 2 bases, the J end lost 4 bases, and 9 bases lay between the germline ends. The CDR3 coding sequence is TGTGCCATCAGTGAGGGCAGGTGGGGAAACACCATATATTTT. Protein sequence: CAISEGRWGNTIYF.

CDR3 protein: CASSLRRGDNQPQHF. The CDR3 bases are TGTGCCAGCAGCTTACGTCGGGGGGACAATCAGCCCCAGCATTTT. The chain has TRBV7-2 and TRBJ1-5; possible D gene TRBD1, 5 bases. This CDR3 region has 15 residues. Trimming took off 2 bases at V and 3 bases at J, with 11 bases between the two ends. Germline CDR1 reads SGHTA; CDR2 reads FQGNSA.